One sample yielded the 7 T cell receptor beta chains listed below, sequenced in a study of beta chain features in type 1 diabetes. Study-wide results and limits: Among patients with Type 1 diabetes, TCRB CDR3s were moderately but significantly shorter in every one of the four CD4+ subsets.

Their antigen targets remain unknown. The sequenced template was cDNA made from the entire isolated RNA. The assay was immunoSEQ multiplex PCR, and TCRdb's table has in-frame clones only and misses some. The table lists about 710,000 clones, around 15% of them singletons. The sample taken for sequencing was naive CD4+ T cells from blood. The receptor source for this set is a young man with type 1 diabetes.

The table lists this clone with a few counts. The rearrangement links TRBV19 to TRBJ2-1, with TRBD2 matching 10 bases. The CDR3 spans 16 residues. V gave up 5 bases and J gave up 8 bases; unmatched junction bases: 12. Germline V gene sequence: CDR1 LNHDA, CDR2 SQIVND (reference sequence). The CDR3 protein is CASSLRSLAGDYEQFF. The CDR3 DNA reads TGTGCCAGTAGTCTACGGAGCCTAGCGGGAGATTATGAGCAGTTCTTC.

This clone was picked up a small number of times. V is TRBV18 and J is TRBJ2-1; 7 bases are shared with TRBD2. V lost 3 bases to trimming and J lost 8 bases; unmatched junction nucleotides: 4. CDR1 KGHSH and CDR2 LQKENI come from the germline V gene. The CDR3 is made up of 13 amino acids. The CDR3: CASSPRTRDEQFF. The CDR3, as DNA: TGTGCCAGCTCACCTCGGACTAGGGATGAGCAGTTCTTC.

The V and J genes are TRBV6-5 and TRBJ1-2; 7 bases align to TRBD1. Germline V gives CDR1 MNHEY, CDR2 SVGAGI. The CDR3 loop spans 14 amino acids. The ends lost 5 bases at V and 3 bases at J; junction bases unmatched: 6. The CDR3 sequence: CASSMGQGDYGYTF. CDR3 in DNA: TGTGCCAGCAGTATGGGGCAGGGGGACTATGGCTACACCTTC.

The chain is built from TRBV7-2 and TRBJ2-7, with D tentatively TRBD1 (6 bases). The CDR3 spans 15 residues. Germline V lookup: CDR1 SGHTA, CDR2 FQGNSA. Trimming stripped 6 bases from V and 3 bases from J, with 18 bases between. The CDR3 coding sequence is TGTGCCAGCAGTTGGACGACAGGCGGAGGCTACGAGCAGTACTTC. Its translation: CASSWTTGGGYEQYF.

In its sample, this clone was seen a few times. The V gene is TRBV9, the J gene TRBJ2-1, with TRBD2 as a possible D gene (7 bases). The V gene's germline CDR1 is SGDLS and CDR2 YYNGEE. Trimming left V 3 bases short and J 10 bases short, with 23 bases between. CDR3 size: 16 residues. CDR3 nucleotide sequence: TGTGCCAGCAGCGAGGGGGTACTGAGCGGGATACGGGAGCAGTTCTTC. It yields the protein CASSEGVLSGIREQFF.

This clone was found a few times. The rearrangement links TRBV28 to TRBJ1-2, with D possibly TRBD1 on 5 matching bases. Looked up from germline, CDR1 is MDHEN and CDR2 is SYDVKM. CDR3 length: 10 amino acids. The ends were cut back, 10 bases at V and 5 bases at J, with 8 bases in the middle. CDR3 sequence reads: CATAGYGYTF. DNA for the CDR3: TGTGCCACCGCAGGGTATGGCTACACCTTC.

In this sample, this clone turned up a few times. The chain has TRBV2 and TRBJ1-3, with TRBD1 as a possible D gene (5 bases). The length of the CDR3 is 15 residues. Trimming removed 2 bases at V and 2 bases at J, with 10 bases between. The germline V gene has CDR1 SNHLY and CDR2 FYNNEI. The CDR3 here is CASSEQGSAGNTIYF. The CDR3 nucleotides read TGTGCCAGCAGTGAACAGGGATCTGCTGGAAACACCATATATTTT.